Below, 32 T cell receptor beta chains from the same sample are listed, as sequenced in a study of T cell responses to AZD1222 COVID-19 vaccine. The table came from immunoSEQ multiplex PCR; TCRdb's copy has only in-frame clones and leaves some out. The data show about 97,000 clones, around nine tenths seen once. Here the sequenced sample was peripheral blood, taken on day 0 of AZD1222 vaccination. The receptors shown here come from an adult in good health.

This clone was seen only once. DNA of the CDR3: TGTGCCAGCTCGGGACAGTTGCGCACTGAAGCTTTCTTT. This translates into CASSGQLRTEAFF. V usage is TRBV12-3 or TRBV12-4 and J usage is TRBJ1-1; TRBD1 agrees at 7 bases. CDR3 length: 13 amino acids. V lost 8 bases to trimming and J lost 4 bases; unmatched junction nucleotides: 7.

The genes are TRBV4-1 and TRBJ1-4; D not certain. The CDR3 covers 13 residues. Per the germline V gene, CDR1 is MGHRA and CDR2 is YSYEKL. V was shortened by 4 bases and J by 7 bases, with 10 bases between the two germline ends. CDR3 DNA: TGCGCCAGCAGCCTTCTATCGGGTGAAAAACTGTTTTTT. This gives the protein CASSLLSGEKLFF.

The chain employs TRBV29-1 and TRBJ2-1; 12 bases agree with TRBD2. Germline-derived CDR1 and CDR2 are SQVTM and ANQGSEA. CDR3 length equals 14 residues. The V gene end was trimmed by 7 bases and the J gene end by 7 bases; junction bases not matched to a gene: 8. CDR3 DNA sequence: TGCAGCGGCACTAGCGGGAGGCCCGCTAATGAGCAGTTCTTC. Its protein is CSGTSGRPANEQFF.

The chain combines TRBV7-9 with TRBJ2-1, with D perhaps TRBD2 (6 bases). Germline V gene lookup returns CDR1 SEHNR and CDR2 FQNEAQ (reference sequence). The V and J ends lost 1 base and 6 bases respectively, with 10 bases between them. The CDR3 spans 14 residues. The CDR3 DNA sequence: TGTGCCAGCAGCTTAGGACTAGATGGCAATGAGCAGTTCTTC. It codes for CASSLGLDGNEQFF.

This clone occurred a few times. The chain is built from TRBV9 and TRBJ1-6; D is undetermined. CDR1 is SGDLS and CDR2 is YYNGEE in the germline V gene. The CDR3 runs 13 residues. V was shortened by 3 bases and J by 8 bases, with 9 bases between the two germline ends. CDR3 residues: CASSGDEYSPLHF. Here the CDR3 DNA reads TGTGCCAGCAGCGGCGACGAGTATTCACCCCTCCACTTT.

This sequence joins TRBV6-6 and TRBJ2-2; 7 nucleotides align to TRBD1. Per the germline V gene, CDR1 is MNHNY and CDR2 is SVGAGI (reference sequence). With 6 bases clipped from V and 2 bases from J, the junction kept 6 bases outside the gene matches. This CDR3 is built from 15 residues. The CDR3 nucleotides are TGTGCCAGCAGCCAAAGGGGGCTCAACACCGGGGAGCTGTTTTTT. Translating gives CASSQRGLNTGELFF.

The chain is built from TRBV6-2 or TRBV6-3 and TRBJ2-5; possible D gene TRBD1, 6 bases. V shed 1 base and J shed 1 base, with 16 bases lying between them. This CDR3 contains 17 residues. The germline gives CDR1 MNHEY, CDR2 SVGEGT. This CDR3 is CASSYLPDSLFQETQYF. The CDR3 region has the DNA TGTGCCAGCAGTTACTTGCCGGACAGCCTATTCCAAGAGACCCAGTACTTC.

Regarding this clone: In the same sample, other DNA sequences code for this CDR3. The V call is TRBV18, the J call TRBJ1-1; a weak D match, TRBD1 (6 bases). The CDR3 contains 15 residues. The ends were cut back, 0 bases at V and 0 bases at J, with 8 bases in the middle. The germline gives CDR1 KGHSH, CDR2 LQKENI. This CDR3 is CASSPPGQLNTEAFF. The CDR3 DNA is TGTGCCAGCTCACCACCTGGACAGCTGAACACTGAAGCTTTCTTT.

This rearrangement joins TRBV2 to TRBJ2-1; the D gene is possibly TRBD1 (5 bases). The CDR3 sequence is 12 residues long. Germline CDR1 is SNHLY and CDR2 is FYNNEI. The V and J ends lost 7 bases and 8 bases respectively, with 12 bases between them. CDR3 sequence (DNA): TGTGCCAGCAAAGGAGACAGTGATGAGCAGTTCTTC. Its translation: CASKGDSDEQFF.

The sample holds a few counts of this clone. This chain joins TRBV20-1 and TRBJ2-3; 10 bases line up with TRBD2. CDR1 DFQATT and CDR2 SNEGSKA come from the germline V gene (reference sequence). There are 17 residues in the CDR3. V shed 3 bases and J 2 bases; nucleotides not matched to a gene: 11. DNA for the CDR3: TGCAGTGCTAGTGGCCCCTCGAGCGGGAGGGCCACAGATACGCAGTATTTT. Encoded protein: CSASGPSSGRATDTQYF.

The chain carries TRBV5-4 and TRBJ1-6; D is unresolved. V lost 2 bases, J lost 4 bases, and 10 bases lay in between. Germline lookup yields CDR1 SGHNT and CDR2 YYREEE (reference sequence). The CDR3 covers 15 residues. The CDR3 here is CASSFGGIYNSPLHF. For the CDR3, the DNA is TGTGCCAGCAGCTTCGGCGGTATTTATAATTCACCCCTCCACTTT.

The J gene is TRBJ1-4, the V gene TRBV5-4; 10 nucleotides agree with TRBD1. CDR1 SGHNT and CDR2 YYREEE come from the germline V gene (reference sequence). V trimming: 0 bases; J trimming: 3 bases; junction bases outside the gene matches: 5. The CDR3 has 17 amino acids. CDR3 in DNA: TGTGCCAGCAGCTTGGTGGGACAGGGGACGGCTAATGAAAAACTGTTTTTT. This translates into CASSLVGQGTANEKLFF.

This clone was found once. The gene calls are TRBV9 and TRBJ2-5; 7 bases are shared with TRBD1. V trimming: 5 bases; J trimming: 5 bases; junction bases outside the gene matches: 15. CDR1 and CDR2 (germline): SGDLS, YYNGEE. This CDR3 region has 16 residues. The CDR3 loop reads CASSATGSSTGETQYF. The CDR3 DNA is TGTGCCAGCAGTGCCACCGGGTCTTCGACAGGGGAGACCCAGTACTTC.

The chain carries TRBV30 and TRBJ2-2, with 9 bases that match TRBD2. Germline lookup yields CDR1 GTSNPN and CDR2 SVGIG (reference sequence). The junction had 11 bases not matched to a gene; V was cut back by 3 bases and J by 6 bases. The CDR3 covers 16 residues. The CDR3: CAWRGSGSNSAGELFF. CDR3 nucleotides: TGTGCCTGGAGAGGTAGCGGGAGTAACTCGGCCGGGGAGCTGTTTTTT.

The rearrangement links TRBV24-1 to TRBJ2-3; D is possibly TRBD2 (5 bases). Germline-derived CDR1 and CDR2 are KGHDR and SFDVKD. Trimming removed 0 bases at V and 0 bases at J, with 9 bases between. CDR3 length: 16 amino acids. The CDR3 bases are TGTGCCACCAGTGATTTGTCTCGCGGGAGCACAGATACGCAGTATTTT. Residues: CATSDLSRGSTDTQYF.

The V and J genes are TRBV2 and TRBJ1-5, with 9 bases fitting TRBD1. Per germline, CDR1 SNHLY and CDR2 FYNNEI. There are 15 residues in the CDR3. Germline trimming cut 6 bases from V and 6 bases from J; bases unmatched to any gene: 9. CDR3 coding DNA: TGTGCCAGCAGCCTTGAGGGACAGGGTGGTCAGCCCCAGCATTTT. Protein sequence: CASSLEGQGGQPQHF.

This clone was observed a handful of times. The rearrangement links TRBV11-2 to TRBJ2-7, with D perhaps matching TRBD1 (5 bases). The CDR3 contains 15 residues. V lost 1 base to trimming and J lost 0 bases, with 10 bases between them. Germline loops: CDR1 SGHAT, CDR2 FQNNGV. This CDR3 reads CASSLGVRASYEQYF. Written as DNA, the CDR3 is TGTGCCAGCAGCTTAGGAGTCAGGGCCTCCTACGAGCAGTACTTC.

This clone has more than one count but fewer than ten. In the same sample, other DNA sequences code for this CDR3. This sequence joins TRBV5-1 and TRBJ1-3, with D perhaps TRBD1 (5 bases). Trimming left V 0 bases short and J 4 bases short, with 11 bases between. This CDR3 spans 15 amino acids. Looked up from germline, CDR1 is SGHRS and CDR2 is YFSETQ. The CDR3 is CASSLGSGLGNTIYF. Here the CDR3 DNA reads TGCGCCAGCAGCTTGGGCTCAGGGTTGGGAAACACCATATATTTT.

This clone showed up just once. J is TRBJ2-5 and V is TRBV29-1, with a possible D match to TRBD2 (5 bases). CDR1 and CDR2 (germline): SQVTM, ANQGSEA. The CDR3 runs to 14 residues. V lost 4 bases to trimming and J lost 1 base, with 13 bases between them. CDR3 sequence: CSVGWTGIQETQYF. Written as DNA, the CDR3 is TGCAGCGTTGGGTGGACCGGGATCCAAGAGACCCAGTACTTC. The full variable domain, completed using reference TRBV29-1 and TRBJ2-5, is SAVISQKPSRDICQRGTSLTIQCQVDSQVTMMFWYRQQPGQSLTLIATANQGSEATYESGFVIDKFPISRPNLTFSTLTVSNMSPEDSSIYLCSVGWTGIQETQYFGPGTRLLVL.

This chain's CDR3 is CASSPPEIAKNIQYF. In nucleotides, the CDR3 is TGTGCCAGCTCACCACCGGAAATAGCCAAAAACATTCAGTACTTC. The rearrangement uses TRBV18 and TRBJ2-4; D unresolved. Per the germline V gene, CDR1 is KGHSH and CDR2 is LQKENI. Between the trimmed V and J ends, which lost 0 bases and 0 bases, there was a span of 6 bases. CDR3 length equals 15 residues.

V usage is TRBV7-2 and J usage is TRBJ2-7; TRBD1 is a possible D gene (7 bases). Germline V gene lookup returns CDR1 SGHTA and CDR2 FQGNSA. The CDR3 contains 14 residues. With 4 bases removed from V and 4 bases from J, the gap between germline ends came to 14 bases. CDR3 DNA: TGTGCCAGCAGCTCCAGGGGGGTAACTTACGAGCAGTACTTC. It specifies CASSSRGVTYEQYF.

The chain employs TRBV19 and TRBJ2-5; 7 positions agree with TRBD1. Germline-derived CDR1 and CDR2 are LNHDA and SQIVND (reference sequence). This CDR3 is 15 amino acids long. The J segment lost 4 bases and the V segment lost 3 bases, leaving 8 bases of the junction unmatched. CDR3 residues: CASSMLTGPAETQYF. DNA of the CDR3: TGTGCCAGTAGTATGCTGACAGGGCCTGCAGAGACCCAGTACTTC.

V gene TRBV7-9 combines with J gene TRBJ2-2; D is uncertain. V was shortened by 5 bases and J by 5 bases, with 6 bases between the two germline ends. The CDR3 consists of 12 residues. CDR1 is SEHNR and CDR2 is FQNEAQ in the germline V gene (reference sequence). The CDR3 sequence: CASSENTGELFF. The CDR3 DNA is TGTGCCAGCAGCGAGAATACCGGGGAGCTGTTTTTT. The entire variable domain, with the rest obtained from reference TRBV7-9 and TRBJ2-2, is as follows: DTGVSQNPRHKITKRGQNVTFRCDPISEHNRLYWYRQTLGQGPEFLTYFQNEAQLEKSRLLSDRFSAERPKGSFSTLEIQRTEQGDSAMYLCASSENTGELFFGEGSRLTVL.

The gene calls are TRBV19 and TRBJ1-1; D is uncertain. Germline V CDR1 and CDR2: LNHDA, SQIVND (reference sequence). Trimming left V 8 bases short and J 7 bases short, with 17 bases between. This CDR3 comprises 13 residues. Here the CDR3 reads CASALGPQLEAFF. The CDR3 nucleotides read TGTGCCAGTGCCCTTGGTCCACAGCTTGAAGCTTTCTTT.

The genes are TRBV7-2 and TRBJ2-2, with no clear D. There are 16 residues in the CDR3. V was trimmed by 1 base and J by 0 bases, leaving 9 bases between them. Germline CDR1 and CDR2: SGHTA and FQGNSA. As DNA, the CDR3 is TGTGCCAGCAGCTTAGGCCCCAGCGCGAACACCGGGGAGCTGTTTTTT. Its translation is CASSLGPSANTGELFF.

Only one count was recorded for this clone. The genes are TRBV7-8 and TRBJ2-1, with 7 bases matching TRBD2. The CDR3 covers 15 residues. Trimming removed 3 bases from V and 6 bases from J; junction bases left unmatched: 8. Per germline, CDR1 SGHVS and CDR2 FQNEAQ. DNA for the CDR3: TGTGCCAGCAGCTTGGCCGGGACTACAACCAATGAGCAGTTCTTC. Translation gives CASSLAGTTTNEQFF.

The V gene is TRBV6-2 or TRBV6-3, the J gene TRBJ1-5; 8 bases align to TRBD1. After removal of 5 bases from V and 2 bases from J, the junction contained 8 bases not matched to a gene. The CDR3 has 16 amino acids. The germline CDR1 and CDR2 sequences are MNHEY and SVGEGT. CDR3 sequence: CASSRSQGAGNQPQHF. The CDR3 bases are TGTGCCAGCAGTAGGTCCCAGGGGGCTGGCAATCAGCCCCAGCATTTT.

The chain combines TRBV7-9 with TRBJ1-2; no firm D call. Germline V gene sequence: CDR1 SEHNR, CDR2 FQNEAQ (reference sequence). This CDR3 region has 13 residues. Trimming removed 5 bases from V and 3 bases from J, with 10 bases in between. The CDR3 reads CASSPPSDYGYTF. In DNA, the CDR3 is TGTGCCAGCAGCCCCCCGTCAGACTATGGCTACACCTTC.

J is TRBJ1-1 and V is TRBV29-1, with a possible D match to TRBD1 (5 bases). The germline CDR1 and CDR2 sequences are SQVTM and ANQGSEA. V gave up 6 bases and J gave up 0 bases, with 20 bases separating them. This CDR3 is 16 amino acids long. CDR3 amino acids: CSVGGEDNRLNTEAFF. In DNA, the CDR3 is TGCAGCGTGGGGGGGGAGGACAACCGATTGAACACTGAAGCTTTCTTT.

This clone is a singleton in its sample. This sequence joins TRBV9 and TRBJ1-1; D is uncertain. V was trimmed by 0 bases and J by 1 base, leaving 4 bases between them. This CDR3 comprises 13 residues. Germline CDR1 SGDLS, CDR2 YYNGEE. The CDR3 DNA sequence: TGTGCCAGCAGCGTAGCAGCGAACACTGAAGCTTTCTTT. It yields the protein CASSVAANTEAFF.

J is TRBJ2-5 and V is TRBV15; D possibly corresponds to TRBD2 (6 bases). This CDR3 is built from 14 residues. Germline V gene sequence: CDR1 LNHNV, CDR2 YYDKDF (reference sequence). V lost 0 bases and J 5 bases, leaving 10 bases between the germline ends. CDR3 region: CATSRDLGGETQYF. The CDR3 DNA reads as TGTGCCACCAGCAGAGATTTGGGAGGTGAGACCCAGTACTTC.

This clone was detected a few times. This chain connects TRBV6-2 or TRBV6-3 to TRBJ1-1, with 7 bases matching TRBD1. The CDR3 is 15 residues long. CDR1 is MNHEY and CDR2 is SVGEGT in the germline V gene. V gave up 2 bases and J gave up 6 bases; unmatched junction bases: 9. The chain's CDR3 is CASSYRRQGGAEAFF. CDR3 DNA sequence: TGTGCCAGCAGTTACCGGAGACAGGGCGGGGCTGAAGCTTTCTTT.